Below, one TCR beta chain is given with its context. What it recognizes is unknown. These data come from a study of cytomegalovirus exposure and HLA in healthy donors. Study-wide context: There were approximately 81 million unique TCRs (from HLA-typed donors) in an early data release.

Broader study findings: A later analysis found most CMV-associated TCR beta chains apparently HLA-restricted.

The PCR used 60 Vbeta and 13 Jbeta primers. TCRdb keeps only in-frame clones here, not all; method: immunoSEQ multiplex PCR. The table lists some 140,000 clones, approximately 80% of them singletons. The ends lost 2 bases at V and 4 bases at J; junction bases unmatched: 7. CDR1 is SGHRS and CDR2 is YFSETQ in the germline V gene. This CDR3 has 18 residues. Sequenced sample: PBMCs. J is TRBJ2-1 and V is TRBV5-1; 15 bases match TRBD2. This clonotype originated in a man aged 30-40 years in good health and CMV-seropositive. CDR3 nucleotides: TGCGCCAGCAGCTTAGAACATGGGACTAGCGGGAGGTACAATGAGCAGTTCTTC. Its translation is CASSLEHGTSGRYNEQFF.